These 14 T cell receptor beta chains originate from one sample sequenced in a study of T cell clonality in common variable immunodeficiency. The study's findings and limits: Fewer deletions and N-nucleotide insertions were reportedly seen in common variable immunodeficiency TCR beta sequences.

The method was immunoSEQ multiplex PCR; TCRdb's version includes in-frame clones alone and lacks a portion of them. The repertoire consists of roughly 42,000 clones, none detected only once. Antigens of these TCRs are unknown. Sequenced material: peripheral blood mononuclear cells. The receptors shown here come from a human donor with common variable immunodeficiency.

About this clone itself: The observed sequence ends 3 residues before the CDR3 terminus, with the missing tail filled in from the germline J gene. The V gene is TRBV7-3, the J gene TRBJ2-5; D may be TRBD2 (7 bases). Germline CDR1 is SGHTA and CDR2 is FQGTGA. The CDR3 extends over 14 amino acids. V was shortened by 3 bases and J by 5 bases, with 13 bases between the two germline ends. CDR3 DNA, as far as it was read: TGTGCCAGCAGCTTGTCGGGGAGGGGGGAGACC. It encodes CASSLSGRGET. The full CDR3 protein is CASSLSGRGETQYF.

This clone turned up a few times. The DNA ends 3 residues before the CDR3 does, and the rest of the CDR3 is filled in from the germline J gene. This chain connects TRBV19 to TRBJ2-2; a weak D match, TRBD2 (5 bases). Germline V gene lookup returns CDR1 LNHDA and CDR2 SQIVND (reference sequence). V lost 1 base, J lost 5 bases, and 11 bases lay in between. CDR3 size: 15 residues. The CDR3 loop reads CASSIGTHITGELFF. CDR3 DNA, as far as it was read: TGTGCCAGTAGTATAGGGACTCACATAACCGGGGAG.

This clone was found many times. The read finishes 3 residues shy of the CDR3 end, and the germline J gene is used to complete it. V and J are TRBV20-1 and TRBJ1-1; 7 nucleotides match TRBD1. CDR1 and CDR2 from the germline V gene are DFQATT and SNEGSKA (reference sequence). This CDR3 has 14 residues. The trim removed 6 bases at V and 2 bases at J, leaving 9 bases unmatched. The sequenced part of the CDR3 DNA is TGCAGTGCGACTCAAACAGGGGCCAACACTGAA. This encodes CSATQTGANTE. The entire CDR3 reads CSATQTGANTEAFF.

In the case of this clone: Read coverage stops 3 residues before the CDR3 terminus; the germline J gene supplies the remainder. The chain is built from TRBV19 and TRBJ2-3, with 10 bases matching TRBD2. The ends lost 8 bases at V and 6 bases at J; junction bases unmatched: 2. Per germline, CDR1 LNHDA and CDR2 SQIVND (reference sequence). This CDR3 spans 12 amino acids. The covered CDR3 bases are TGTGCCAGTGCGACTAGCGGGGATACG. Translated, it gives CASATSGDT. The entire CDR3 protein reads CASATSGDTQYF.

At least ten counts were recorded for this clone. Read coverage stops 3 residues before the CDR3 terminus; the germline J gene supplies the remainder. The genes are TRBV10-1 and TRBJ2-3; the D gene is possibly TRBD2 (5 bases). Germline V gene lookup returns CDR1 WNHNN and CDR2 SYGVQD (reference sequence). V was shortened by 5 bases and J by 5 bases, with 14 bases between the two germline ends. The CDR3 consists of 14 residues. CDR3 loop: CASSRRRPEDTQYF. The sequenced part of the CDR3 DNA is TGCGCCAGCAGTCGGAGGCGGCCGGAAGATACG.

This clone was seen only a few times. The observed sequence ends 3 residues before the CDR3 terminus, with the missing tail filled in from the germline J gene. The V and J genes are TRBV2 and TRBJ1-5; no clear D. Germline CDR1 reads SNHLY; CDR2 reads FYNNEI. The V end was cut by 7 bases, the J end by 6 bases, with 10 bases between. The CDR3 loop spans 12 amino acids. Incomplete CDR3 DNA: TGTGCCAGCACAACCGAGGGTCAGCCC. Amino acid sequence: CASTTEGQP. The complete CDR3 reads CASTTEGQPQHF.

This clone was counted at least ten times. The CDR3 is cut off 3 residues early in the read; its end comes from the germline J gene. The chain links TRBV30 to TRBJ2-1, with TRBD2 identical over 12 bases. Germline V gene lookup returns CDR1 GTSNPN and CDR2 SVGIG (reference sequence). The CDR3 extends over 16 amino acids. After removal of 5 bases from V and 7 bases from J, the junction contained 12 bases not matched to a gene. The CDR3 is CAWGGRLAGVMNEQFF. CDR3 bases read: TGTGCCTGGGGTGGGCGACTAGCGGGAGTTATGAATGAG.

Of note for this clone: Read sequence stops 3 residues before the CDR3 end, and the germline J gene provides the missing end. This rearrangement joins TRBV2 to TRBJ2-7, with 8 bases fitting TRBD1. The germline V gene encodes CDR1 SNHLY and CDR2 FYNNEI. With 5 bases clipped from V and 0 bases from J, the junction kept 9 bases outside the gene matches. The CDR3 is made up of 16 amino acids. Here the CDR3 reads CASSQDLGQGSYEQYF. Incomplete CDR3 DNA: TGTGCCAGCAGTCAAGATCTCGGACAGGGCTCCTACGAG. Full variable domain (remainder filled in from reference TRBV2 and TRBJ2-7): EPEVTQTPSHQVTQMGQEVILRCVPISNHLYFYWYRQILGQKVEFLVSFYNNEISEKSEIFDDQFSVERPDGSNFTLKIRSTKLEDSAMYFCASSQDLGQGSYEQYFGPGTRLTVT.

This clone was counted between two and nine times. The read terminates 3 residues before the CDR3 end, so the remaining end is supplied by the germline J gene. The gene calls are TRBV20-1 and TRBJ2-7; maybe TRBD1 (6 bases). Trimming stripped 6 bases from V and 0 bases from J, with 12 bases between. This CDR3 region has 13 residues. CDR1 DFQATT and CDR2 SNEGSKA come from the germline V gene (reference sequence). The part of the CDR3 DNA that was read is TGCAGTGCGGGGACAAGGGGCTCCTACGAG. Protein: CSAGTRGSYE. The whole CDR3 protein reads CSAGTRGSYEQYF.

This clone was seen at least ten times. The CDR3 extends 3 residues past the end of the read, so its final part is completed from the germline J gene. The chain carries TRBV19 and TRBJ1-5, with a weak D call TRBD1 (6 bases). V was clipped by 0 bases and J by 4 bases, with 13 bases between them. The V gene's germline CDR1 is LNHDA and CDR2 SQIVND (reference sequence). The CDR3 totals 16 residues. CDR3 in amino acids: CASSIDRTELNQPQHF. CDR3 DNA (partial): TGTGCCAGTAGTATAGATAGGACAGAGCTTAATCAGCCC.

On this clone: Sequencing ends 3 residues short of the CDR3 end; the germline J gene provides the rest. The chain combines TRBV19 with TRBJ1-4, with a tentative D call TRBD1 (5 bases). The germline V gene encodes CDR1 LNHDA and CDR2 SQIVND (reference sequence). The V and J ends lost 5 bases and 4 bases respectively, with 17 bases between them. The CDR3 consists of 16 residues. The CDR3 bases that were read are TGTGCCAGTAGTGAAGGGGTCGACGAGCTTAATGAAAAA. Encoded protein: CASSEGVDELNEK. The CDR3 as a whole reads CASSEGVDELNEKLFF.

In regard to this clone: The read stops 3 residues short of the end of the CDR3; the missing end is completed from the germline J gene. This chain connects TRBV2 to TRBJ1-1; D gene uncertain. The V gene's germline CDR1 is SNHLY and CDR2 FYNNEI. This CDR3 has 13 residues. V lost 5 bases to trimming and J lost 0 bases, with 7 bases between them. Here the CDR3 reads CASSLTVNTEAFF. Partial CDR3 DNA: TGTGCCAGCAGTTTAACAGTGAACACTGAA.

Regarding this clone: From the germline J gene comes the end of the CDR3, since the read stops 3 residues before it. V is TRBV18 and J is TRBJ2-3; 9 nucleotides agree with TRBD2. With V trimmed by 3 bases and J by 4 bases, 11 bases remained unmatched. The length of the CDR3 is 17 residues. Germline CDR1 reads KGHSH; CDR2 reads LQKENI. CDR3 region: CASSPLGGAGGPDTQYF. CDR3 bases read: TGTGCCAGCTCACCCCTCGGGGGAGCGGGAGGACCAGATACG.

This clone was seen repeatedly, ten times or more. Read data end 3 residues before the CDR3 end; the end is taken from the germline J gene. The chain uses TRBV6-1 and TRBJ1-5; 9 bases agree with TRBD1. J gave up 7 bases and V 4 bases, and 8 bases lay outside the gene matches. Germline V gene data show CDR1 as MNHNS and CDR2 as SASEGT. The CDR3 contains 15 residues. CDR3 sequence: CASSGLTGGGQPQHF. CDR3 DNA, as far as it was read: TGTGCCAGCAGTGGCTTGACAGGGGGAGGCCAGCCC.